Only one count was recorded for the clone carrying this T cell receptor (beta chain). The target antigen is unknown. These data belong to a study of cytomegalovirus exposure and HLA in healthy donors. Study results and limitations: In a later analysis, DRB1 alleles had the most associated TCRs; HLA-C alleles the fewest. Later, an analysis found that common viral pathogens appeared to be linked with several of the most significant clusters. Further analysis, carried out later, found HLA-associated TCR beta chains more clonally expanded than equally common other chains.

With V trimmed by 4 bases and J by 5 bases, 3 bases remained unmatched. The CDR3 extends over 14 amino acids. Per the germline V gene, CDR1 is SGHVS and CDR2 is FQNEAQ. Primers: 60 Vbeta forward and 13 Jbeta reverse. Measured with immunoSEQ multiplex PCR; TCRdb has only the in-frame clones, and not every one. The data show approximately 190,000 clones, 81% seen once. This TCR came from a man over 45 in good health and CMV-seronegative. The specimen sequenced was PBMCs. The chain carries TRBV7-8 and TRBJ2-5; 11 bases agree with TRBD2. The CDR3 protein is CASSSSGGKETQYF. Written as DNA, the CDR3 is TGTGCCAGCAGCTCTAGCGGGGGGAAGGAGACCCAGTACTTC.